Detailed here is one TCR beta chain. Its antigen is as yet unknown. The sample originates from a study of OX40 agonist ivuxolimab in advanced cancers. Study background: Clinicians treated patients with ivuxolimab, an agonistic anti-OX40 (CD134) antibody. Whole-study findings and limits: Antigens targeted by the expanded peripheral T cells were not determined.

Clones were read by immunoSEQ multiplex PCR, and TCRdb kept only the in-frame ones, dropping some. The repertoire has tens of thousands of clones, roughly 80% of them found once; the top ten carry over 0.4%. Germline-derived CDR1 and CDR2 are MNHEY and SVGAGI. The CDR3 sequence is 15 residues long. Trimming removed 4 bases from V and 5 bases from J; junction bases left unmatched: 6. The TCR originated in an adult with an advanced solid tumor such as melanoma, head and neck, liver or kidney cancer. Sequenced here: CD4+ or CD8+ T cells sorted from blood, sampled in a trial of the OX40 agonist ivuxolimab. The gene calls are TRBV6-5 and TRBJ2-2, with 8 bases aligning to TRBD1. The CDR3 coding sequence is TGTGCCAGCAGTTGGACAGGGACGGGTACCGGGGAGCTGTTTTTT. Its translation: CASSWTGTGTGELFF.